The 21 T cell receptor beta chains presented below share a single source sample, sequenced in a study of identical twins. TCRdb used MiXCR to reprocess the 5' RACE reads, holding one entry per CDR3 protein. The data hold approximately 210,000 distinct CDR3 sequences, with 5.5% to 7.5% observed a single time. This sample also appeared in a second study, on T cells expressing NK-cell markers.

Sequencing was carried out using CD8+ T cells sorted from blood. These receptors were collected from a woman younger than 30 in good health.

This clonotype came up a few times. The V and J genes are TRBV7-9 and TRBJ2-7; D may be TRBD1 (5 bases). The germline gives CDR1 SEHNR, CDR2 FQNEAQ (reference sequence). The CDR3 length is 13 residues. V lost 2 bases and J 5 bases, leaving 10 bases between the germline ends. The CDR3 nucleotides are TGTGCCAGCAGCTTATCGATCAGGGACGAGCAGTACTTC. Its translation is CASSLSIRDEQYF.

This clonotype showed up just a few times. The chain is built from TRBV9 and TRBJ1-1; 7 nucleotides line up with TRBD1. Losses at the gene ends were 3 bases for V and 5 bases for J; bases not matched to a gene: 4. Per germline, CDR1 SGDLS and CDR2 YYNGEE. This CDR3 region has 13 residues. As DNA, the CDR3 is TGTGCCAGCAGCGCAAAGGGGGCTACTGAAGCTTTCTTT. Protein sequence: CASSAKGATEAFF.

Only a few counts were recorded for this clonotype. V and J are TRBV3-1 and TRBJ1-5, with a possible D match to TRBD1 (5 bases). The CDR3 totals 16 residues. The germline V gene encodes CDR1 LGHDT and CDR2 YNNKEL (reference sequence). The V and J ends lost 1 base and 2 bases respectively, with 12 bases between them. CDR3 DNA: TGTGCCAGCAGCCAAGGATGGGGACGAGGCAATCAGCCCCAGCATTTT. Protein: CASSQGWGRGNQPQHF.

J is TRBJ1-4 and V is TRBV11-2; the match to TRBD1 covers 7 bases. Germline V gene lookup returns CDR1 SGHAT and CDR2 FQNNGV. Unmatched junction bases numbered 12, after V lost 9 bases and J lost 8 bases. This CDR3 has 14 residues. Here the CDR3 reads CASNHDRDEEKLFF. In nucleotides, the CDR3 is TGTGCCAGTAATCACGACAGGGATGAGGAAAAACTGTTTTTT.

Concerning this clonotype: An end of the junction does not agree with germline; a read error may underlie this. V gene TRBV29-1 combines with J gene TRBJ2-7; D is unclear. From germline, CDR1 is SQVTM and CDR2 ANQGSEA. The CDR3 length is 12 residues. The CDR3 spells CSVEGSNYEQYF. CDR3 coding DNA: TGCAGCGTCGAAGGATCCAATTACGAGCAGTACTTC.

This clonotype has just a few counts. The chain recombines TRBV6-5 with TRBJ1-1; the match to TRBD1 covers 9 bases. This CDR3 has 15 amino acids. V dropped 0 bases and J dropped 3; count of bases not matched to a gene: 2. CDR1 MNHEY and CDR2 SVGAGI come from the germline V gene. CDR3 amino acids: CASSYSRTGDTEAFF. CDR3 sequence (DNA): TGTGCCAGCAGTTACTCGAGGACAGGGGACACTGAAGCTTTCTTT.

The V gene is TRBV12-3 or TRBV12-4, the J gene TRBJ2-7; D is ambiguous. V lost 5 bases to trimming and J lost 12 bases, with 17 bases between them. There are 12 residues in the CDR3. In nucleotides, the CDR3 is TGTGCCAGCAGTAAAGGCGGACCCTTAGCGTACTTC. This encodes CASSKGGPLAYF.

In this sample, this clonotype turned up many times. The chain carries TRBV11-2 and TRBJ2-1, with TRBD2 identical over 11 bases. This CDR3 is built from 15 residues. V trimming: 2 bases; J trimming: 8 bases; junction bases outside the gene matches: 5. From germline, CDR1 is SGHAT and CDR2 FQNNGV. CDR3 nucleotide sequence: TGTGCCAGCAGCTTAATACTAGCGGGGGACGATGAGCAGTTCTTC. This codes for CASSLILAGDDEQFF.

The chain's CDR3 is CASSLEVIYEQYF. The CDR3 DNA is TGTGCCAGCAGCTTAGAGGTGATCTACGAGCAGTACTTC. The J gene is TRBJ2-7, the V gene TRBV11-3; D is unresolved. The CDR3 covers 13 residues. CDR1 and CDR2 from the germline V gene are SGHNT and YENEEA. V lost 0 bases and J lost 3, with 6 bases in between.

The chain recombines TRBV3-1 with TRBJ1-1; no reliable D call. Germline V gives CDR1 LGHDT, CDR2 YNNKEL (reference sequence). The CDR3 extends over 15 amino acids. Deletions cut 6 bases from V and 1 base from J, with 15 bases between. CDR3 protein: CASSDTPKGNTEAFF. CDR3 DNA: TGTGCCAGCAGTGACACCCCAAAGGGGAACACTGAAGCTTTCTTT.

This clonotype has only a few counts. The chain joins TRBV20-1 to TRBJ2-1; TRBD2 might be the D (6 bases). CDR3 size: 15 residues. V shed 6 bases and J shed 4 bases, with 19 bases lying between them. Germline V gene lookup returns CDR1 DFQATT and CDR2 SNEGSKA (reference sequence). In DNA, the CDR3 is TGCAGTGCCATCGGGGCTAGCGAGACGTACAATGAGCAGTTCTTC. Residues: CSAIGASETYNEQFF.

This clonotype showed up just a few times. This chain connects TRBV6-5 to TRBJ2-5; D remains ambiguous. This CDR3 has 14 amino acids. The germline gives CDR1 MNHEY, CDR2 SVGAGI. V was trimmed by 0 bases and J by 1 base, leaving 6 bases between them. CDR3 region: CASSYSNGQETQYF. In DNA form, the CDR3 reads TGTGCCAGCAGTTACTCGAACGGCCAAGAGACCCAGTACTTC.

This clonotype was seen more than once but under ten times. The J gene is TRBJ2-1, the V gene TRBV7-9; 9 nucleotides align to TRBD2. Losses at the gene ends were 8 bases for V and 6 bases for J; bases not matched to a gene: 8. The germline V gene encodes CDR1 SEHNR and CDR2 FQNEAQ (reference sequence). The CDR3 contains 14 residues. CDR3 in amino acids: CASQGAGGPNEQFF. CDR3 DNA sequence: TGTGCCAGCCAAGGAGCGGGAGGACCCAATGAGCAGTTCTTC.

In its sample, this clonotype was seen many times. V gene TRBV7-9 combines with J gene TRBJ2-5; 9 bases map to TRBD2. Germline CDR1 SEHNR, CDR2 FQNEAQ (reference sequence). V lost 4 bases, J lost 2 bases, and 5 bases stayed unmatched. This CDR3 spans 15 amino acids. The CDR3 is CASSSGLADQETQYF. CDR3 nucleotide sequence: TGTGCCAGCAGCTCGGGACTAGCAGATCAAGAGACCCAGTACTTC.

V gene TRBV27 combines with J gene TRBJ2-7, with D unresolved. In germline, CDR1 is MNHEY, CDR2 SMNVEV (reference sequence). V lost 3 bases, J lost 3 bases, and 12 bases lay in between. The CDR3 totals 14 residues. CDR3: CASSLVGPYYEQYF. In nucleotides, the CDR3 is TGTGCCAGCAGTTTGGTCGGGCCCTACTACGAGCAGTACTTC.

This clonotype was detected only a few times. The chain links TRBV15 to TRBJ2-1, with no clear D. V dropped 0 bases and J dropped 0 bases, with 6 bases sitting between them. The CDR3 consists of 15 residues. Germline CDR1 reads LNHNV; CDR2 reads YYDKDF (reference sequence). The DNA for the CDR3 is TGTGCCACCAGCAGAGAGGGTAGCTCCTACAATGAGCAGTTCTTC. Amino acids: CATSREGSSYNEQFF.

This chain joins TRBV19 and TRBJ1-1, with D maybe TRBD1 (6 bases). Germline V gives CDR1 LNHDA, CDR2 SQIVND (reference sequence). Deletions cut 11 bases from V and 8 bases from J, with 21 bases between. This CDR3 has 13 amino acids. CDR3 amino acids: CALRGVGDSEAFF. The CDR3 DNA follows: TGTGCCCTAAGGGGGGTCGGGGATTCCGAAGCTTTCTTT.

This rearrangement joins TRBV12-3 or TRBV12-4 to TRBJ1-6; a weak D match, TRBD1 (5 bases). The length of the CDR3 is 14 residues. The V gene lost 10 bases and the J gene lost 6 bases, with 16 bases spanning the gap. The DNA for the CDR3 is TGTGCCACTTCTGGGGGAGGGAGTAATTCACCCCTCCACTTT. Protein product: CATSGGGSNSPLHF.

There are a few counts of this clonotype. The CDR3 DNA follows: TGTGCCAGCAGTCTTGGACAGAAAAATTCACCCCTCCACTTT. Its protein is CASSLGQKNSPLHF. J is TRBJ1-6 and V is TRBV27; possibly TRBD1 for D (6 bases). The germline gives CDR1 MNHEY, CDR2 SMNVEV (reference sequence). This CDR3 is 14 amino acids long. Trimming took off 5 bases at V and 7 bases at J, with 12 bases between the two ends.

The genes are TRBV6-1 and TRBJ1-1; weak D call: TRBD1 (5 bases). The V end lost 10 bases, the J end lost 6 bases, and 12 bases lay between the germline ends. Germline CDR1 MNHNS, CDR2 SASEGT. The CDR3 sequence is 11 residues long. DNA of the CDR3: TGTGCCACCCTATGGGACCCTGAAGCTTTCTTT. Its translation: CATLWDPEAFF.

The chain links TRBV2 to TRBJ2-7; 11 positions match TRBD2. This CDR3 region has 13 residues. The ends lost 10 bases at V and 5 bases at J; junction bases unmatched: 7. Germline lookup yields CDR1 SNHLY and CDR2 FYNNEI. DNA for the CDR3: TGTGCCACGGACTTACTAGCGGGAGACGAGCAGTACTTC. This codes for CATDLLAGDEQYF.